Here is one T cell receptor (beta chain) with its context. V shed 3 bases and J 6 bases; nucleotides not matched to a gene: 3. There are 15 residues in the CDR3. The V gene's germline CDR1 is KGHSH and CDR2 LQKENI. This sample is part of a study of blood T cell repertoires in COVID-19. Assay: immunoSEQ multiplex PCR; the TCRdb copy retains only in-frame clones and omits some. The table records about 16,000 clones, around 89% of them present only once. Sequenced: peripheral blood. The sequence derives from a human donor in a cohort sampled during active COVID-19. This chain uses TRBV18 with TRBJ1-5, with 12 bases aligning to TRBD1. Written as DNA, the CDR3 is TGTGCCAGCTCACCGTGGGGACAGGGGGCTCAGCCCCAGCATTTT. This codes for CASSPWGQGAQPQHF.